This entry concerns a single T cell receptor (beta chain). This entry is derived from a study of shared clonotypes between healthy human individuals. Trimming cost V 10 bases and J 4 bases; bases outside gene matches: 10. This CDR3 region has 16 residues. In germline, CDR1 is MDHEN, CDR2 SYDVKM. Only in-frame clones appear in the TCRdb table, and some are missing; sequencing was by immunoSEQ multiplex PCR. The repertoire holds 2 million to 2.5 million clones, with approximately 90% as singletons. The rearrangement uses TRBV28 and TRBJ2-2; 12 bases are shared with TRBD1. Sequencing was done on a sample of naive CD4+ T cells from PBMCs. The subset was: CD45RA+ positively selected. The receptor comes from a young man in good health. Some clones in this sample may be carry-over from other donors' samples. The CDR3: CATGTGGESSTGELFF. CDR3 nucleotide sequence: TGTGCCACCGGGACAGGGGGCGAGAGTAGCACCGGGGAGCTGTTTTTT. The variable domain in full, with the rest retrieved from reference TRBV28 and TRBJ2-2, is DVKVTQSSRYLVKRTGEKVFLECVQDMDHENMFWYRQDPGLGLRLIYFSYDVKMKEKGDIPEGYSVSREKKERFSLILESASTNQTSMYLCATGTGGESSTGELFFGEGSRLTVL.